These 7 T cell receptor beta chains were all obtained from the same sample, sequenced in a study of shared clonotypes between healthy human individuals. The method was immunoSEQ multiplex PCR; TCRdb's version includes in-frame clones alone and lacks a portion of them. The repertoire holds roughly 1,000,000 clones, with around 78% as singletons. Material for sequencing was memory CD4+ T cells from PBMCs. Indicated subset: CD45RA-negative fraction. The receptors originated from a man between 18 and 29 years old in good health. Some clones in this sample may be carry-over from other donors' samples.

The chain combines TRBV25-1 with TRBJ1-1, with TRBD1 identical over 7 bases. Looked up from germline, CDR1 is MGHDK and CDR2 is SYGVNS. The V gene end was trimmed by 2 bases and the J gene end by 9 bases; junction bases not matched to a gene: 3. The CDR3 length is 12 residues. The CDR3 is CASSEQGGKAFF. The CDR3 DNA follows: TGTGCCAGCAGTGAACAGGGGGGGAAAGCTTTCTTT. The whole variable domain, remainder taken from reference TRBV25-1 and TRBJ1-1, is EADIYQTPRYLVIGTGKKITLECSQTMGHDKMYWYQQDPGMELHLIHYSYGVNSTEKGDLSSESTVSRIRTEHFPLTLESARPSHTSQYLCASSEQGGKAFFGQGTRLTVV.

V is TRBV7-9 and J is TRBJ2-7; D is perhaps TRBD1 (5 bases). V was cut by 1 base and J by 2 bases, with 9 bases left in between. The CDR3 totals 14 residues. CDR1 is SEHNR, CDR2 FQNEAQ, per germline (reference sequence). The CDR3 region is CASSLGQPPYEQYF. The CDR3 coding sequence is TGTGCCAGCAGCTTAGGACAGCCACCCTACGAGCAGTACTTC.

CDR3 protein: CASSPPVAGGLNEKLFF. The CDR3 DNA sequence: TGTGCCAGCTCACCACCGGTAGCTGGAGGCCTAAATGAAAAACTGTTTTTT. The rearrangement links TRBV18 to TRBJ1-4; the D is unclear. The CDR3 runs 17 residues. V was pared by 0 bases and J by 5 bases, with 16 bases between. Looked up from germline, CDR1 is KGHSH and CDR2 is LQKENI.

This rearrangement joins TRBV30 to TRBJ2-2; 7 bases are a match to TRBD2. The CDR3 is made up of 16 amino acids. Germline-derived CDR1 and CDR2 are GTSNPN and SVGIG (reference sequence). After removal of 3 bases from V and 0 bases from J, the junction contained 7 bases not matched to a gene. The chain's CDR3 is CAWSGGSLSNTGELFF. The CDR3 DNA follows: TGTGCCTGGAGCGGCGGGAGCCTCTCGAACACCGGGGAGCTGTTTTTT. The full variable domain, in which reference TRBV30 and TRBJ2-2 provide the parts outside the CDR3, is SQTIHQWPATLVQPVGSPLSLECTVEGTSNPNLYWYRQAAGRGLQLLFYSVGIGQISSEVPQNLSASRPQDRQFILSSKKLLLSDSGFYLCAWSGGSLSNTGELFFGEGSRLTVL.

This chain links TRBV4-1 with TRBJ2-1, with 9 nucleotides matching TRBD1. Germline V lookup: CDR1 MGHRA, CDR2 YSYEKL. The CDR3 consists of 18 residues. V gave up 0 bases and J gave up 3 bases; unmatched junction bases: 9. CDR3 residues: CASSQDSHRGQGYNEQFF. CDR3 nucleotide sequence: TGCGCCAGCAGCCAAGACAGCCACCGGGGACAGGGCTACAATGAGCAGTTCTTC.

The CDR3 region has the DNA TGTGCCAGCAGTTACCGGGTTGAGGGGGCGAAAGCTTTCTTT. Translating it yields CASSYRVEGAKAFF. The genes are TRBV6-6 and TRBJ1-1, with TRBD1 matching 7 bases. Germline CDR1 and CDR2: MNHNY and SVGAGI (reference sequence). CDR3 length equals 14 residues. Unmatched junction bases numbered 9, after V lost 2 bases and J lost 9 bases.

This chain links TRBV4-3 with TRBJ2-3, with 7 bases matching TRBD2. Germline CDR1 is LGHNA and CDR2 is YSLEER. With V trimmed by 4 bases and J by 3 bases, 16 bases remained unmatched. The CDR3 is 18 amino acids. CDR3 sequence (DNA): TGCGCCAGCAGCCGCGAGTGGATTGGCGGGAGCAGGACAGATACGCAGTATTTT. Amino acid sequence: CASSREWIGGSRTDTQYF.